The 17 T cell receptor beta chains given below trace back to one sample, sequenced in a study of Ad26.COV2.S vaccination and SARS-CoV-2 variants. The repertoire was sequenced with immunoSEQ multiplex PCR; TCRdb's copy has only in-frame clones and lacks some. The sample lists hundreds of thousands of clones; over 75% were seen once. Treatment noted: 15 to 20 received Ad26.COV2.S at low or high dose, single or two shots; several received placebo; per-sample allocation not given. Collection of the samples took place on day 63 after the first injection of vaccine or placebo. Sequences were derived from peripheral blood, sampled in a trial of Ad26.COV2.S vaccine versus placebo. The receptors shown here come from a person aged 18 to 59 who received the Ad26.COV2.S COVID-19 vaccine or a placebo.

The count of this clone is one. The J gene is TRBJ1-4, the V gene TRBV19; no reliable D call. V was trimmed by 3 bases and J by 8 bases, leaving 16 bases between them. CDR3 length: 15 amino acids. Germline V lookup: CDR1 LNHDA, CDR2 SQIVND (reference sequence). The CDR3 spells CASSMSGPWEEKLFF. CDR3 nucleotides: TGTGCCAGTAGTATGTCGGGCCCCTGGGAGGAAAAACTGTTTTTT.

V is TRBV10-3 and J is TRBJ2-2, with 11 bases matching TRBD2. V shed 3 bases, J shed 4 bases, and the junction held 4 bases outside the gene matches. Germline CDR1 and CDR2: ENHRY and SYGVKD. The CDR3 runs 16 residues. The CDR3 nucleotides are TGTGCCATCAGTGAACGACTAGCGGGGAGCACCGGGGAGCTGTTTTTT. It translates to CAISERLAGSTGELFF.

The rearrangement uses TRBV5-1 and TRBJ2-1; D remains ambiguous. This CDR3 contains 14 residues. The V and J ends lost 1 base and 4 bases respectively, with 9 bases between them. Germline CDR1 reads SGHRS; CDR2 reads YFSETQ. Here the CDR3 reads CASSLTSIYNEQFF. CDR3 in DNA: TGCGCCAGCAGCTTGACCAGCATTTACAATGAGCAGTTCTTC.

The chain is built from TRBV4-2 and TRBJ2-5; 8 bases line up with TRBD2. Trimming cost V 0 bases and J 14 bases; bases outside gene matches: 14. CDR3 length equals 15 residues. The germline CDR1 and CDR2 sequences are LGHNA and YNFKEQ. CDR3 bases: TGTGCCAGCAGCCAAGAGAACGGGGGGGCCAGGAGCTTTTACTTC. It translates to CASSQENGGARSFYF.

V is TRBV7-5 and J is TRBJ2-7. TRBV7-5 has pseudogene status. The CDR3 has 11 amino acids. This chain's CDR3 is CARRQPREQYF. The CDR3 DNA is TGTGCCAGAAGGCAACCTCGCGAGCAGTACTTC.

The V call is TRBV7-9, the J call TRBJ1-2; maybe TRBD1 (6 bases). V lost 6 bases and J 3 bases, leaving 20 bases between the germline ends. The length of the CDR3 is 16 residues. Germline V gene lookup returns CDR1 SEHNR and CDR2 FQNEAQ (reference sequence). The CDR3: CASSGWQGLIDYGYTF. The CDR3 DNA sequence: TGTGCCAGCAGTGGGTGGCAGGGGCTTATCGACTATGGCTACACCTTC.

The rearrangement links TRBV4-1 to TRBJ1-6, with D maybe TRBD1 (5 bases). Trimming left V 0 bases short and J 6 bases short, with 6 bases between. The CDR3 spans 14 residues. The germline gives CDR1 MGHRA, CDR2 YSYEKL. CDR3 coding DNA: TGCGCCAGCAGCCAAGACAGGGCTAATTCACCCCTCCACTTT. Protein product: CASSQDRANSPLHF.

CDR3: CASSHWDSSGANVLTF. The CDR3 DNA follows: TGTGCCAGCAGTCACTGGGACAGCTCTGGGGCCAACGTCCTGACTTTC. The chain employs TRBV6-2 or TRBV6-3 and TRBJ2-6; 7 bases fit TRBD1. V lost 5 bases, J lost 0 bases, and 4 bases stayed unmatched. Germline loops: CDR1 MNHEY, CDR2 SVGEGT. The CDR3 has 16 residues.

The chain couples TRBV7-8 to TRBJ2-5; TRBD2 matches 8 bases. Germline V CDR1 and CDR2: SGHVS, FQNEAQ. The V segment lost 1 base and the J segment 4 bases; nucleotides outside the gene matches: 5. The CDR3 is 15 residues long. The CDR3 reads CASSLGVAGTETQYF. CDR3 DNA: TGTGCCAGCAGCTTAGGAGTAGCGGGGACAGAGACCCAGTACTTC.

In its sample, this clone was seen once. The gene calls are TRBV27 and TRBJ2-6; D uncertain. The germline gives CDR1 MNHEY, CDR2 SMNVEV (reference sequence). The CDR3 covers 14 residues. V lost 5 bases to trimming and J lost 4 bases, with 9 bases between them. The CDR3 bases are TGTGCCAGCAGTCCCAACCTAGGGGCCAACGTCCTGACTTTC. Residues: CASSPNLGANVLTF.

In DNA form, the CDR3 reads TGTGCCAGCAGCCTTGGGACAGGGGGCTACGAGCAGTACTTC. This sequence encodes CASSLGTGGYEQYF. This chain connects TRBV16 to TRBJ2-7, with 11 bases lining up with TRBD1. The CDR3 is 14 residues long. Trimming took 4 bases from V and 3 from J; bases not matched to a gene: 2. Germline V CDR1 and CDR2: KGHSY, FQNENV.

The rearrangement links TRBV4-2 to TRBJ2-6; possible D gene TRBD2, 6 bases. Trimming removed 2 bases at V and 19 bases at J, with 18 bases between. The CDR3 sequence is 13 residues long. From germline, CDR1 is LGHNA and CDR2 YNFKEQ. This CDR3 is CASSQPRDGAITF. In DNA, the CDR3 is TGTGCCAGCAGCCAACCGCGGGACGGGGCCATTACTTTC.

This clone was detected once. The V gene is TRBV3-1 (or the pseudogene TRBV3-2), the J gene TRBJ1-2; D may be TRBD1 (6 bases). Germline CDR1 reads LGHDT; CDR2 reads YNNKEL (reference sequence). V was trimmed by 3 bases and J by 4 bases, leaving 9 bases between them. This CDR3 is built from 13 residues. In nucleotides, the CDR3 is TGTGCCAGCAGCCAGGAGGACAGCTATGGCTACACCTTC. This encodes CASSQEDSYGYTF.

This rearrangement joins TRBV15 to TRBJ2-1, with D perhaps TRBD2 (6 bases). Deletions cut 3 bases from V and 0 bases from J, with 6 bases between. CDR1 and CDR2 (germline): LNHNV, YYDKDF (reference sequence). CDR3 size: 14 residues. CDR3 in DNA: TGTGCCACCAGCAGCGGGAGCTCCTACAATGAGCAGTTCTTC. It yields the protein CATSSGSSYNEQFF.

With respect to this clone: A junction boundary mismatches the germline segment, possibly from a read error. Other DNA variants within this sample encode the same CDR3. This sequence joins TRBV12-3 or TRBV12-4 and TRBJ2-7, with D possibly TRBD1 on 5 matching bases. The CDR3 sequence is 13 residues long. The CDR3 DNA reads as TGTGCCAGCAGCTTGGGGCAATCCTATGAGCAGTACTTC. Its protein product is CASSLGQSYEQYF.

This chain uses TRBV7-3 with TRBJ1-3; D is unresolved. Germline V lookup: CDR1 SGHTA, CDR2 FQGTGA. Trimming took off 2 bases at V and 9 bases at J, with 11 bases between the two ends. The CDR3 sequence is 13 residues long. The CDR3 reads CASSLSPSSTIYF. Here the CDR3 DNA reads TGTGCCAGCAGCTTATCCCCATCAAGCACCATATATTTT.

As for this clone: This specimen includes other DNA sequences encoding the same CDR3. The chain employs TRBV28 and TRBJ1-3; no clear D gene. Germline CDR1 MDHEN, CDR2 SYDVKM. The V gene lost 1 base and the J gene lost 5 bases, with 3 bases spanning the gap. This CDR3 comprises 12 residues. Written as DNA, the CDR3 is TGTGCCAGCAGTTTATACAGAAACACCATATATTTT. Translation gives CASSLYRNTIYF.